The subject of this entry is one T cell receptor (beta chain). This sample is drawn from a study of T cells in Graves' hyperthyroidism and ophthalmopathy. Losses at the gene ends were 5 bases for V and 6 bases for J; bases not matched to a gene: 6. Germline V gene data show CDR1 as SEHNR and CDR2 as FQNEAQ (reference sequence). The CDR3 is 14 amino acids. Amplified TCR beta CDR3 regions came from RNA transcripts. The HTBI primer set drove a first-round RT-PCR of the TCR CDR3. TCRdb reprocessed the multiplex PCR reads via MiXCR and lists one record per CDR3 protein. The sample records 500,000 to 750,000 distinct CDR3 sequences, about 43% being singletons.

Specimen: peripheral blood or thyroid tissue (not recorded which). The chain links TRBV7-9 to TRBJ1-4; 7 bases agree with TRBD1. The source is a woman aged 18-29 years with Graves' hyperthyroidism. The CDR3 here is CASSNAGTDEKLFF. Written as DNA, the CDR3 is TGTGCCAGCAGCAACGCAGGGACAGATGAAAAACTGTTTTTT.